Below, 14 T cell receptor beta chains from the same sample are listed, as sequenced in a study of CD8 T cells in ankylosing spondylitis (dated by TCRdb to between 2016 and 2019). The research as a whole found: Blood from ankylosing spondylitis patients appeared to be characterized by a TCR beta motif made up of seven or eight highly homologous amino acid variants.

Their specific antigens are unknown. Receptor amplification or capture employed 5' RACE. The sample was run on an Illumina HiSeq 2500. Clones were called with MiXCR by TCRdb after fastp trimmed the public reads at Q25, and only in-frame beta chains were retained. Rows with a matching CDR3 protein are joined into one entry that keeps the most common DNA and genes. Across this sample there are hundreds of thousands of distinct CDR3 sequences, with approximately 10% seen only once. The biggest ten clones account for approximately 0.5% of the sample. Sequenced sample: blood, either unsorted or a sorted T cell fraction (not recorded which). The source is a male donor with ankylosing spondylitis.

The chain employs TRBV20-1 and TRBJ2-1; 7 bases agree with TRBD2. The CDR3 is made up of 16 amino acids. Germline V gene lookup returns CDR1 DFQATT and CDR2 SNEGSKA (reference sequence). V lost 5 bases to trimming and J lost 1 base; unmatched junction nucleotides: 11. For the CDR3, the DNA is TGCAGTGCTCACCGGCCAGCGGGAAGTTCCTACAATGAGCAGTTCTTC. Encoded protein: CSAHRPAGSSYNEQFF.

The chain has TRBV6-2 or TRBV6-3 and TRBJ2-5, with no clear D. The V end lost 6 bases, the J end lost 7 bases, and 15 bases lay between the germline ends. Per the germline V gene, CDR1 is MNHEY and CDR2 is SVGEGT. The CDR3 covers 13 residues. CDR3 sequence (DNA): TGTGCCAGCAGATCCGGAGCAGGTGGGACCCAGTACTTC. Amino acids: CASRSGAGGTQYF.

The chain joins TRBV15 to TRBJ2-1, with 10 bases that match TRBD1. Germline loops: CDR1 LNHNV, CDR2 YYDKDF (reference sequence). Trimming removed 8 bases from V and 4 bases from J; junction bases left unmatched: 5. The CDR3 spans 14 residues. The CDR3 reads CATSRDRGYNEQFF. CDR3 sequence (DNA): TGTGCCACCTCCCGGGACAGGGGTTACAATGAGCAGTTCTTC.

This clonotype was observed a few times. This rearrangement joins TRBV12-3 or TRBV12-4 to TRBJ2-7; 7 bases align to TRBD2. This CDR3 has 17 residues. Trimming cost V 6 bases and J 4 bases; bases outside gene matches: 18. The CDR3 loop is CASSSHPLAGDSYEQYF. In DNA, the CDR3 is TGTGCCAGCAGCAGTCATCCCCTGGCGGGGGACTCGTACGAGCAGTACTTC.

This rearrangement joins TRBV10-3 to TRBJ1-1, with D possibly matching TRBD1 (5 bases). CDR3 length: 14 amino acids. Germline-derived CDR1 and CDR2 are ENHRY and SYGVKD. V dropped 4 bases and J dropped 1 base, with 10 bases sitting between them. The chain's CDR3 is CAISGGRANTEAFF. In DNA, the CDR3 is TGTGCCATCAGTGGAGGCAGGGCGAACACTGAAGCTTTCTTT.

The rearrangement joins TRBV4-2 to TRBJ2-1, with D possibly matching TRBD2 (5 bases). Trimming stripped 0 bases from V and 3 bases from J, with 12 bases between. This CDR3 is built from 16 residues. Germline values: CDR1 LGHNA, CDR2 YNFKEQ. The DNA for the CDR3 is TGTGCCAGCAGCCAAGAGTCGGCTAGCAACTACAATGAGCAGTTCTTC. Protein sequence: CASSQESASNYNEQFF.

This clonotype was observed a few times. The genes are TRBV13 and TRBJ2-2, with a possible D match to TRBD2 (5 bases). The CDR3 covers 13 residues. Per germline, CDR1 PRHDT and CDR2 FYEKMQ (reference sequence). V was cut by 5 bases and J by 6 bases, with 10 bases left in between. CDR3: CASSRAGSGELFF. As DNA, the CDR3 is TGTGCCAGCAGCCGGGCGGGTTCCGGGGAGCTGTTTTTT.

A few counts support this clonotype. This CDR3 is CSARDQRTSGGGEQYF. In DNA, the CDR3 is TGCAGTGCTAGAGATCAGCGCACTAGCGGAGGCGGCGAGCAGTACTTC. V gene TRBV20-1 combines with J gene TRBJ2-7; 8 nucleotides agree with TRBD2. The CDR3 runs 16 residues. Germline values: CDR1 DFQATT, CDR2 SNEGSKA (reference sequence). After removal of 0 bases from V and 6 bases from J, the junction contained 13 bases not matched to a gene.

This chain connects TRBV3-1 to TRBJ1-2; 9 nucleotides line up with TRBD1. V shed 4 bases and J 4 bases; nucleotides not matched to a gene: 10. This CDR3 comprises 16 residues. The germline V gene has CDR1 LGHDT and CDR2 YNNKEL (reference sequence). The CDR3, as DNA: TGTGCCAGCAGCCGAACTCCGGGACAGGGAGGCTATGGCTACACCTTC. Protein product: CASSRTPGQGGYGYTF. The full variable domain, rest sourced from reference TRBV3-1 and TRBJ1-2, is DTAVSQTPKYLVTQMGNDKSIKCEQNLGHDTMYWYKQDSKKFLKIMFSYNNKELIINETVPNRFSPKSPDKAHLNLHINSLELGDSAVYFCASSRTPGQGGYGYTFGSGTRLTVV.

This clonotype was counted many times. J is TRBJ2-1 and V is TRBV9; 8 bases match TRBD2. This CDR3 is 15 amino acids long. Germline CDR1 is SGDLS and CDR2 is YYNGEE. V lost 0 bases to trimming and J lost 4 bases; unmatched junction nucleotides: 3. The CDR3 loop reads CASSVGLAGYNEQFF. CDR3 nucleotides: TGTGCCAGCAGCGTAGGGCTAGCGGGTTACAATGAGCAGTTCTTC.

Ten or more counts support this clonotype. The V and J genes are TRBV7-9 and TRBJ1-1; D uncertain. V shed 3 bases and J shed 6 bases, with 8 bases lying between them. The CDR3 length is 12 residues. Germline-derived CDR1 and CDR2 are SEHNR and FQNEAQ (reference sequence). The CDR3 reads CASSLGVSEAFF. Here the CDR3 DNA reads TGTGCCAGCAGCTTGGGTGTCTCTGAAGCTTTCTTT.

For this clonotype: This may arise from a read error, as a much more abundant clone is one base away. V is TRBV12-3 or TRBV12-4 and J is TRBJ2-7; D perhaps matches TRBD1 (6 bases). The CDR3 covers 13 residues. Written as DNA, the CDR3 is TGTGCCAGCAGTTTTAGGGGGTTTGACGAGCGGTACTTC. Translation: CASSFRGFDERYF.

The CDR3 nucleotides read TGTGCCAGCAGCGTCCCGGGATACTCTGGAAACACCATATATTTT. Protein product: CASSVPGYSGNTIYF. J is TRBJ1-3 and V is TRBV7-6; D gene uncertain. CDR1 is SGHVS, CDR2 FNYEAQ, per germline. With 5 bases removed from V and 0 bases from J, the gap between germline ends came to 11 bases. There are 15 residues in the CDR3.

This clonotype was seen only once. The DNA for the CDR3 is TGTGCCAGCAGCTCATCCGGGACAGGGGGCTACACTGAAGCTTTCTTT. Residues: CASSSSGTGGYTEAFF. The chain combines TRBV7-9 with TRBJ1-1; 12 bases line up with TRBD1. V lost 4 bases and J lost 3; bases outside the gene matches: 6. Germline V CDR1 and CDR2: SEHNR, FQNEAQ (reference sequence). The CDR3 runs 16 residues. The entire variable domain, with the rest obtained from reference TRBV7-9 and TRBJ1-1, is as follows: DTGVSQNPRHKITKRGQNVTFRCDPISEHNRLYWYRQTLGQGPEFLTYFQNEAQLEKSRLLSDRFSAERPKGSFSTLEIQRTEQGDSAMYLCASSSSGTGGYTEAFFGQGTRLTVV.